Listed here are 20 T cell receptor beta chains from one sample, sequenced in a study of cytomegalovirus exposure and HLA in healthy donors. PCR amplification relied on 60 Vbeta primers (plus 13 Jbeta primers). Sequenced by immunoSEQ multiplex PCR; TCRdb stores in-frame clones only, minus some. The sample has over 100,000 clones, around 84% seen once. Sequencing was performed on PBMCs. These receptors originate from a woman aged 25 to 45 in good health and CMV-seropositive.

The J gene is TRBJ2-2, the V gene TRBV10-2; 7 bases line up with TRBD1. Trimming removed 2 bases from V and 7 bases from J; junction bases left unmatched: 7. The CDR3 sequence is 15 residues long. Germline-derived CDR1 and CDR2 are WSHSY and SAAADI. The DNA of the CDR3 is TGCGCCAGCAGTGAGCCAGGAACAGGGGTCGGGGAGCTGTTTTTT. Residues: CASSEPGTGVGELFF.

This clone was counted only a few times. The chain recombines TRBV7-9 with TRBJ2-7, with 7 positions matching TRBD1. The CDR3 covers 14 residues. With V trimmed by 5 bases and J by 5 bases, 9 bases remained unmatched. In germline, CDR1 is SEHNR, CDR2 FQNEAQ (reference sequence). The CDR3 region has the DNA TGTGCCAGCAGCAAACGACAGGGTTCGGACGAGCAGTACTTC. Translated: CASSKRQGSDEQYF.

J is TRBJ1-6 and V is TRBV4-3, with 7 bases matching TRBD1. V lost 0 bases, J lost 10 bases, and 9 bases stayed unmatched. CDR3 size: 16 residues. Germline CDR1 reads LGHNA; CDR2 reads YSLEER. The CDR3 coding sequence is TGCGCCAGCAGCCAAGACAGGGGGAAAAGCCGCTCACCCCTCCACTTT. It is translated as CASSQDRGKSRSPLHF.

The gene calls are TRBV27 and TRBJ2-7, with 7 positions matching TRBD1. Germline V CDR1 and CDR2: MNHEY, SMNVEV (reference sequence). This CDR3 is 13 amino acids long. V was pared by 6 bases and J by 3 bases, with 5 bases of the junction left unmatched. This CDR3 is CASSPGTDYEQYF. The CDR3 coding sequence is TGTGCCAGCAGCCCAGGGACAGACTACGAGCAGTACTTC.

V gene TRBV19 combines with J gene TRBJ2-7; a possible D gene is TRBD1 (5 bases). Germline lookup yields CDR1 LNHDA and CDR2 SQIVND (reference sequence). Trimming took off 4 bases at V and 6 bases at J, with 16 bases between the two ends. The CDR3 sequence is 14 residues long. In nucleotides, the CDR3 is TGTGCCAGTAGTAGGCGAAGGCAGGGTGGCGAGCAGTACTTC. Amino acid sequence: CASSRRRQGGEQYF.

The CDR3 is CASSVETTTSGYTF. For the CDR3, the DNA is TGTGCCAGCAGTGTGGAGACGACTACGAGCGGCTACACCTTC. V usage is TRBV2 and J usage is TRBJ1-2; D not resolved. The CDR3 extends over 14 amino acids. V was shortened by 4 bases and J by 8 bases, with 17 bases between the two germline ends. CDR1 and CDR2 from the germline V gene are SNHLY and FYNNEI.

The chain has TRBV7-7 and TRBJ1-2, with D unclear. The germline V gene encodes CDR1 SSHAT and CDR2 FNYEAQ (reference sequence). V dropped 3 bases and J dropped 12 bases, with 20 bases sitting between them. This CDR3 spans 14 amino acids. CDR3 in DNA: TGTGCCAGCAGCTTGCCTTTTTGGGCACCGCGCGACACCTTC. Its protein product is CASSLPFWAPRDTF.

This chain links TRBV5-4 with TRBJ1-2; 7 bases are a match to TRBD1. Germline V lookup: CDR1 SGHNT, CDR2 YYREEE (reference sequence). Trimming removed 4 bases from V and 4 bases from J; junction bases left unmatched: 7. The CDR3 is 14 residues long. CDR3 coding DNA: TGTGCCAGCAGCCCTACAGGGGCTTCCTATGGCTACACCTTC. Translation: CASSPTGASYGYTF.

V is TRBV4-3 and J is TRBJ2-3; 9 bases map to TRBD2. The ends lost 3 bases at V and 6 bases at J; junction bases unmatched: 4. Germline CDR1 LGHNA, CDR2 YSLEER. This CDR3 is 14 amino acids long. For the CDR3, the DNA is TGCGCCAGCAGCCAGAGCGGGGGGAGGGATACGCAGTATTTT. Residues: CASSQSGGRDTQYF.

The chain couples TRBV30 to TRBJ1-2, with 8 bases lining up with TRBD1. The CDR3 is 15 residues long. Germline assignment: CDR1 GTSNPN and CDR2 SVGIG (reference sequence). V lost 3 bases, J lost 7 bases, and 13 bases stayed unmatched. Written as DNA, the CDR3 is TGTGCCTGGAGCCCCTGGGCAGGGGGCAGAGGTGGCTACACCTTC. Encoded protein: CAWSPWAGGRGGYTF.

This clone was counted only a few times. The V call is TRBV6-1, the J call TRBJ2-3; 7 bases match TRBD2. The CDR3 sequence is 14 residues long. V trimming: 6 bases; J trimming: 2 bases; junction bases outside the gene matches: 5. Per the germline V gene, CDR1 is MNHNS and CDR2 is SASEGT. The CDR3 coding sequence is TGTGCCAGCAGCCCTAGCGGTAACACAGATACGCAGTATTTT. Its translation: CASSPSGNTDTQYF.

This sequence joins TRBV5-1 and TRBJ2-3; 11 nucleotides agree with TRBD1. Germline CDR1 and CDR2: SGHRS and YFSETQ. V was pared by 4 bases and J by 4 bases, with 5 bases of the junction left unmatched. There are 15 residues in the CDR3. The CDR3 sequence: CASSEGQGGADTQYF. The CDR3 DNA follows: TGCGCCAGCAGCGAGGGACAGGGGGGGGCAGATACGCAGTATTTT.

The CDR3 DNA reads TGTGCCAGCAGCCAAGATAGGGGGTACAATGAGCAGTTCTTC. Translating it yields CASSQDRGYNEQFF. V usage is TRBV4-2 and J usage is TRBJ2-1, with a possible D match to TRBD1 (6 bases). The germline V and J ends were trimmed by 0 bases and 4 bases, with 7 bases remaining between them. The CDR3 runs 14 residues. Germline V gives CDR1 LGHNA, CDR2 YNFKEQ.

A note on this clone: The identical CDR3 is also encoded by other nucleotide sequences in the sample. The chain carries TRBV9 and TRBJ1-1; 7 positions agree with TRBD1. This CDR3 has 14 residues. CDR1 is SGDLS and CDR2 is YYNGEE in the germline V gene. J gave up 2 bases and V 2 bases, and 3 bases lay outside the gene matches. CDR3 loop: CASSVGTVNTEAFF. The CDR3, as DNA: TGTGCCAGCAGCGTCGGGACAGTAAACACTGAAGCTTTCTTT.

The chain links TRBV6-4 to TRBJ2-1; weak D call: TRBD1 (5 bases). The length of the CDR3 is 15 residues. CDR1 and CDR2 from the germline V gene are MRHNA and SNTAGT. Trimming removed 5 bases at V and 6 bases at J, with 17 bases between. CDR3 sequence: CASSLSAGPGNEQFF. The CDR3 DNA follows: TGTGCCAGCAGTCTAAGCGCAGGGCCAGGCAATGAGCAGTTCTTC.

Worth noting for this clone: The junction differs from germline at one of its ends, possibly a read error. The rearrangement joins TRBV7-9 to TRBJ2-7; 7 nucleotides line up with TRBD1. The germline CDR1 and CDR2 sequences are SEHNR and FQNEAQ (reference sequence). The CDR3 has 11 residues. The CDR3 sequence: CASSQGQVHLF. The CDR3 nucleotides are TGTGCCAGCAGCCAAGGACAGGTTCACCTCTTC.

The chain combines TRBV5-1 with TRBJ2-1, with 8 nucleotides matching TRBD2. V lost 2 bases and J lost 4; bases outside the gene matches: 14. CDR3 length: 18 amino acids. The germline CDR1 and CDR2 sequences are SGHRS and YFSETQ. CDR3 DNA: TGCGCCAGCAGCTTTTACTCCCTGGGGCGGGGGGCTTACAATGAGCAGTTCTTC. It encodes CASSFYSLGRGAYNEQFF.

This clone was counted only a few times. The rearrangement links TRBV10-3 to TRBJ1-2; D is perhaps TRBD1 (6 bases). V lost 7 bases and J lost 8, with 14 bases in between. The CDR3 runs 12 residues. CDR1 is ENHRY, CDR2 SYGVKD, per germline. Here the CDR3 DNA reads TGTGCCATCAACAGGGCGGGAGAAGGCTACACCTTC. Protein sequence: CAINRAGEGYTF.

A word on this clone: This sample also contains other DNA sequences that code for the same CDR3. V is TRBV4-2 and J is TRBJ2-3; 7 bases agree with TRBD2. Per the germline V gene, CDR1 is LGHNA and CDR2 is YNFKEQ. The V gene end was trimmed by 1 base and the J gene end by 0 bases; junction bases not matched to a gene: 7. This CDR3 has 17 residues. CDR3 coding DNA: TGTGCCAGCAGCCAAGGTGGGGGGGGGACTAGCACAGATACGCAGTATTTT. Protein: CASSQGGGGTSTDTQYF.

This clone occurred a few times. The chain carries TRBV5-5 and TRBJ1-1; TRBD1 aligns across 8 bases. With 2 bases clipped from V and 10 bases from J, the junction kept 13 bases outside the gene matches. The CDR3 is 15 amino acids. CDR1 is SGHKS and CDR2 is YYEKEE in the germline V gene (reference sequence). Here the CDR3 reads CASSFEVTGVIGAFF. The CDR3, as DNA: TGTGCCAGCAGCTTTGAGGTGACAGGGGTTATCGGAGCTTTCTTT.